These T cell receptor beta chains were read from a single sample in a study of T cells in localized non-small cell lung cancer. The assay was immunoSEQ multiplex PCR, and TCRdb's table has in-frame clones only and misses some. The table includes around 20,000 clones, roughly nine tenths detected once. Sequencing used peripheral blood, obtained before any cancer treatment. The source of these receptors is a woman aged 35 to 69 with stage I lung adenocarcinoma. Each CDR3 is given with its conserved first and last residue. The D gene is left open where the match is weak. A clone size is listed for some rows: how often the clone was seen (once, few, many), or a class if it is expanded.

J: TRBJ1-2; D: -; V: TRBV13; size: few; DNA: TGTGCCAGCAGCTTCTCATTGGGGTCTCACCGCTTC; CDR3: CASSFSLGSHRF
J: TRBJ2-1; D: -; V: TRBV5-1; size: -; DNA: TGCGCCAGCAGCTGGGGACTCGAGACCAATGAGCAGTTCTTC; CDR3: CASSWGLETNEQFF
J: TRBJ2-7; D: -; V: TRBV4-3; size: -; DNA: TGCGCCAGCAGCCAAGAAAGACTCTCCTACGAGCAGTACTTC; CDR3: CASSQERLSYEQYF
J: TRBJ2-1; D: TRBD2; V: TRBV14; size: -; DNA: TGTGCCAGCAGCCGGGGACTAGCGGATCGAAACAGTGAGCAGTTCTTC; CDR3: CASSRGLADRNSEQFF
J: TRBJ1-3; D: -; V: TRBV4-1; size: -; DNA: TGCGCCAGCAGCCAAGACCCCCGGGGTGGATCTGGAAACACCATATATTTT; CDR3: CASSQDPRGGSGNTIYF
J: TRBJ2-7; D: -; V: TRBV5-5; size: -; DNA: TGTGCCAGCAGCCCCGGGCTCTCCTACGAGCAGTACTTC; CDR3: CASSPGLSYEQYF
J: TRBJ2-1; D: TRBD2; V: TRBV11-3; size: -; DNA: TGTGCCAGCAGCTCGGACCCCGGGACTAGCGGGGGAAATGAGCAGTTCTTC; CDR3: CASSSDPGTSGGNEQFF
J: TRBJ2-1; D: -; V: TRBV11-1; size: -; DNA: TGTGCCAGCAGCCGGGGCCGGGGGCTGGTTGAGCAGTTCTTC; CDR3: CASSRGRGLVEQFF
J: TRBJ2-5; D: -; V: TRBV7-8; size: few; DNA: TGTGCCAGCAGCCTCAACCTTGCCTCCGGACACCTACAAGAGACCCAGTACTTC; CDR3: CASSLNLASGHLQETQYF
J: TRBJ1-4; D: -; V: TRBV6-5; size: -; DNA: TGTGCCAGCAGCCAGGGACGGGGAAATGAAAAACTGTTTTTT; CDR3: CASSQGRGNEKLFF
J: TRBJ1-1; D: TRBD1; V: TRBV7-2; size: -; DNA: TGTGCCAGCAGCTCTCAGGGGGACACTGAGGCTTTCTTT; CDR3: CASSSQGDTEAFF
J: TRBJ1-2; D: -; V: TRBV7-8; size: -; DNA: TGTGCCAGCAGCCAGAACGATTATGGCTACACCTTC; CDR3: CASSQNDYGYTF
J: TRBJ1-1; D: -; V: TRBV10-3; size: -; DNA: TGTGCCATCAGGATAGAGGGGGTCACTGAAGCTTTCTTT; CDR3: CAIRIEGVTEAFF
J: TRBJ2-2; D: -; V: TRBV7-3; size: -; DNA: TGTGCCAGCAGCTCGGACCAGACTATCAACACCGGGGAGCTGTTTTTT; CDR3: CASSSDQTINTGELFF
J: TRBJ1-2; D: -; V: TRBV10-3; size: -; DNA: TGTGCCATCAGTGAGTCGACCGGGAATGGCTACACCTTC; CDR3: CAISESTGNGYTF
J: TRBJ1-2; D: -; V: TRBV6-4; size: -; DNA: TGTGCCAGCAGACCCGGGACCCCTTATGGCTACACCTTC; CDR3: CASRPGTPYGYTF
J: TRBJ2-6; D: -; V: TRBV27; size: -; DNA: TGTGCCAGCAGTCTCCCCCCGGGGGCCGGGGCCAACGTCCTGACTTTC; CDR3: CASSLPPGAGANVLTF
J: TRBJ2-3; D: -; V: TRBV9; size: -; DNA: TGTGCCAGCAGCGTTCTGGGGAGGGATACGCAGTATTTT; CDR3: CASSVLGRDTQYF
J: TRBJ2-3; D: TRBD2; V: TRBV5-6; size: -; DNA: TGTGCCAGCAGCTTGGCGGGGGGGGCAGATACGCAGTATTTT; CDR3: CASSLAGGADTQYF
J: TRBJ1-5; D: -; V: TRBV4-3; size: -; DNA: TGCGCCAGCAGCCAAGACCACAGGGCCAATCAGCCCCAGCATTTT; CDR3: CASSQDHRANQPQHF
J: TRBJ1-2; D: -; V: TRBV28; size: -; DNA: TGTGCCAGCAGTCCTCCCCTTGGGGGGGGCGTCTATGGCTACACCTTC; CDR3: CASSPPLGGGVYGYTF
J: TRBJ2-7; D: -; V: TRBV2; size: -; DNA: TGTGCCAGCAGGATGGGTTTAGGCTACGAGCAGTACTTC; CDR3: CASRMGLGYEQYF
J: TRBJ1-3; D: -; V: TRBV7-3; size: -; DNA: TGTGCCAGCAGCTTATCATTTGGCTCTGGAAACACCATATATTTT; CDR3: CASSLSFGSGNTIYF
J: TRBJ2-5; D: -; V: TRBV7-3; size: once; DNA: TGTGCCAGCAGCCCGGGGACTCGGGACAGCCGTCAAGAGACCCAGTACTTC; CDR3: CASSPGTRDSRQETQYF
J: TRBJ1-5; D: -; V: TRBV19; size: -; DNA: TGTGCCAGTATCTTCGGGACGGCCGATGGTCAGCCCCAGCATTTT; CDR3: CASIFGTADGQPQHF
J: TRBJ2-5; D: TRBD2; V: TRBV5-4; size: -; DNA: TGTGCCAGCAGCCGAAGACTAGCCGGAGAGACCCAGTACTTC; CDR3: CASSRRLAGETQYF
J: TRBJ2-1; D: TRBD2; V: TRBV7-2; size: -; DNA: TGTGCCAGCAGCGCGGGACTAGTGGGCGAGCAGTTCTTC; CDR3: CASSAGLVGEQFF
J: TRBJ2-3; D: TRBD1; V: TRBV7-2; size: -; DNA: TGTGCCAGCAGCCGACCGCCCGGGACAGGGTACATAGACACGCAGTATTTT; CDR3: CASSRPPGTGYIDTQYF
J: TRBJ1-4; D: -; V: TRBV9; size: once; DNA: TGTGCCAGCAGCCCCGGACTAACAAGCGGTGAAAAACTGTTTTTT; CDR3: CASSPGLTSGEKLFF
J: TRBJ2-7; D: -; V: TRBV6-1; size: -; DNA: TGTGCCAGCAGTGAAGCCAGGCGTCTCTACGAGCAGTACTTC; CDR3: CASSEARRLYEQYF
J: TRBJ1-3; D: -; V: TRBV28; size: -; DNA: TGTGCCAGCAGTTTGAGGACAGTCGGAAACACCATATATTTT; CDR3: CASSLRTVGNTIYF
J: TRBJ2-5; D: -; V: TRBV18; size: -; DNA: TGTGCCAGCTCACCGTATGGCGGGGAGACCCAGTACTTC; CDR3: CASSPYGGETQYF
J: TRBJ2-1; D: -; V: TRBV28; size: -; DNA: TGTGCCAGCATTAAACCGGGAAGAAATGAGCAGTTCTTC; CDR3: CASIKPGRNEQFF
J: TRBJ2-7; D: -; V: TRBV7-6; size: -; DNA: TGTGCCAGCAGCTGGACGTCAACGCCCTACGAGCAGTACTTC; CDR3: CASSWTSTPYEQYF
J: TRBJ2-7; D: TRBD1; V: TRBV6-6; size: -; DNA: TGTGCCAGCAGTCCCACCGGGACAGGGTTCAACGAGCAGTACTTC; CDR3: CASSPTGTGFNEQYF
J: TRBJ1-2; D: -; V: TRBV18; size: -; DNA: TGTGCCAGCTCAGCTGACAAGGGGCTTTATGGCTACACCTTC; CDR3: CASSADKGLYGYTF
J: TRBJ2-7; D: TRBD1; V: TRBV5-8; size: -; DNA: TGTGCCAGCAGCTCATACAGGGGGCGCAAAAACTACGAGCAGTACTTC; CDR3: CASSSYRGRKNYEQYF
J: TRBJ1-1; D: TRBD1; V: TRBV6-5; size: -; DNA: TGTGCCAGCAGTTACCTGGACAGGGATTGGGACACTGAAGCTTTCTTT; CDR3: CASSYLDRDWDTEAFF